The sequence of this T cell receptor (beta chain) was determined in a study of OX40 agonist ivuxolimab in advanced cancers. Study-level information: The patients received agonistic anti-OX40 (CD134) antibody ivuxolimab. One hepatocellular carcinoma and two cutaneous melanoma patients partially responded.

Autoimmune disease history or systemic immunosuppression excluded patients. Study conclusions and caveats: The antigen specificity of the peripheral T cells (those that were expanded) was not determined.

The table came from immunoSEQ multiplex PCR; TCRdb's copy has only in-frame clones and leaves some out. The table has fewer than 65,000 clones, about 90% seen once; the top ten hold roughly 4.1%. This clone occurred a few times. Its matching antigen is unknown. The sequence came from an adult with an advanced solid tumor such as melanoma, head and neck, liver or kidney cancer. The sequencing here drew on CD4+ or CD8+ T cells sorted from blood, taken in a trial of the OX40 agonist ivuxolimab.

CDR3 protein: CASSVDGGPEAFF. The CDR3 DNA reads as TGTGCCAGCAGCGTAGACGGGGGACCTGAAGCTTTCTTT. The J gene is TRBJ1-1, the V gene TRBV9; weak D call: TRBD1 (5 bases). This CDR3 spans 13 amino acids. Germline V gene data show CDR1 as SGDLS and CDR2 as YYNGEE. Trimming cost V 0 bases and J 6 bases, with 9 bases left between them.